The entry below gives a single T cell receptor (beta chain) sequence along with its context. Its antigen is not known. Per the germline V gene, CDR1 is MGHRA and CDR2 is YSYEKL. CDR3 length: 16 amino acids. Losses at the gene ends were 1 base for V and 7 bases for J; bases not matched to a gene: 11. The sample originates from a study of lymphopenia after photon versus proton radiotherapy. Study results and caveats: Relative stability marked proton patients; photon patients lost diversity and naive cells.

Assay: immunoSEQ multiplex PCR; the TCRdb copy retains only in-frame clones and omits some. The table shows 75,000 to 95,000 clones, with 80% to 90% occurring only once. This receptor was identified in a man aged 60 to 75 with pancreatic cancer. The chain recombines TRBV4-1 with TRBJ2-7; 9 bases map to TRBD1. Sample: peripheral blood, taken from a patient treated with proton-based radiotherapy. In DNA form, the CDR3 reads TGCGCCAGCAGCCAAGGAACCGGGACAGGGTTGAGGGAGCAGTACTTC. Translation: CASSQGTGTGLREQYF.